This T cell receptor (beta chain) was recovered during a study of shared clonotypes between healthy human individuals. Study-wide points: Non-shared clonotypes had lower generation probabilities than clonotypes shared by all four sorted-subset donors.

Every one of the donors was a Caucasian adult that lived in Nashville, Tennessee. CDR1 and CDR2 (germline): MNHEY, SMNVEV (reference sequence). The CDR3 length is 16 residues. Trimming cost V 2 bases and J 1 base, with 13 bases left between them. Several immunoSEQ plates held equal portions of the genomic DNA taken from each subset. Using immunoSEQ multiplex PCR, the repertoire was profiled, and TCRdb retains in-frame clones only, with some absent. The sample carries roughly 2.2 million clones, approximately 90% recorded once. This clone was detected only once. No antigen is known for it. This receptor was obtained from a man in his late teens or twenties in good health. Some clones in this sample may be carry-over from other donors' samples. Sequenced material: naive CD4+ T cells from PBMCs. Subset described: CD45RA+ positively selected. The rearrangement uses TRBV27 and TRBJ2-3; the D gene is possibly TRBD2 (6 bases). This CDR3 is CASSLRGTSGTDTQYF. DNA for the CDR3: TGTGCCAGCAGTTTACGGGGGACTTCAGGCACAGATACGCAGTATTTT.